Below, 29 T cell receptor beta chains from the same sample are listed, as sequenced in a study of T cell responses to AZD1222 COVID-19 vaccine. Assay: immunoSEQ multiplex PCR; the TCRdb copy retains only in-frame clones and omits some. The repertoire has under 100,000 clones, approximately 90% of them found once; the top ten carry 5.3%. Sequences were derived from peripheral blood, sampled 28 days after the second AZD1222 dose. The receptors were sampled from an adult who received the AZD1222 COVID-19 vaccine.

Here the CDR3 DNA reads TGTGCCAGCAGTTTCCCCAGGGACCGTTCCTACGAGCAGTACTTC. It translates to CASSFPRDRSYEQYF. V and J are TRBV6-2 or TRBV6-3 and TRBJ2-7, with D perhaps given as TRBD1 or TRBD2 (5 bases each). Germline assignment: CDR1 MNHEY and CDR2 SVGEGT. The CDR3 is made up of 15 amino acids. Trimming cost V 4 bases and J 1 base, with 14 bases left between them.

This clone was observed a handful of times. This chain uses TRBV29-1 with TRBJ1-1; D may be TRBD1 (5 bases). CDR3 length: 17 residues. Germline assignment: CDR1 SQVTM and CDR2 ANQGSEA. The V gene lost 6 bases and the J gene lost 0 bases, with 23 bases spanning the gap. As DNA, the CDR3 is TGCAGCGTGTACTGGGGGACCTATCTCTTAATGAACACTGAAGCTTTCTTT. Translating it yields CSVYWGTYLLMNTEAFF.

V usage is TRBV6-5 and J usage is TRBJ1-2; 8 nucleotides agree with TRBD1. The CDR3 covers 15 residues. After removal of 5 bases from V and 5 bases from J, the junction contained 10 bases not matched to a gene. CDR1 and CDR2 from the germline V gene are MNHEY and SVGAGI. In DNA form, the CDR3 reads TGTGCCAGCAGTCTCCAGACAGGGGCGATTTATGGCTACACCTTC. The encoded protein is CASSLQTGAIYGYTF.

The chain combines TRBV7-9 with TRBJ1-2, with 8 bases fitting TRBD1. This CDR3 contains 15 residues. Germline V gene sequence: CDR1 SEHNR, CDR2 FQNEAQ (reference sequence). The ends lost 7 bases at V and 3 bases at J; junction bases unmatched: 10. Here the CDR3 DNA reads TGTGCCAGCACCGCACCGGGACAGGAAGACTATGGCTACACCTTC. This codes for CASTAPGQEDYGYTF.

The rearrangement joins TRBV24-1 to TRBJ1-5; D is possibly TRBD1 (5 bases). The V gene lost 6 bases and the J gene lost 4 bases, with 15 bases spanning the gap. Germline CDR1 and CDR2: KGHDR and SFDVKD. The CDR3 is 15 amino acids. CDR3 DNA sequence: TGTGCCACCAGTATTAGGGACCGACCGAATCAGCCCCAGCATTTT. Protein: CATSIRDRPNQPQHF.

The chain has TRBV4-2 and TRBJ2-2; D gene uncertain. Deletions cut 0 bases from V and 7 bases from J, with 6 bases between. The CDR3 length is 13 residues. Germline V CDR1 and CDR2: LGHNA, YNFKEQ. Here the CDR3 DNA reads TGTGCCAGCAGCCAAGATTCCGGCGGGGAGCTGTTTTTT. It translates to CASSQDSGGELFF.

This sequence joins TRBV15 and TRBJ1-5; possible D gene TRBD1, 6 bases. Germline V lookup: CDR1 LNHNV, CDR2 YYDKDF (reference sequence). This CDR3 is built from 15 residues. The ends were cut back, 2 bases at V and 5 bases at J, with 13 bases in the middle. CDR3 nucleotides: TGTGCCACCAGCAGAAGGGGGAGGGGTTATCAGCCCCAGCATTTT. Translating gives CATSRRGRGYQPQHF.

This clone appeared a few times. The rearrangement joins TRBV19 to TRBJ2-7; D not resolved. The germline gives CDR1 LNHDA, CDR2 SQIVND (reference sequence). V was shortened by 5 bases and J by 1 base, with 9 bases between the two germline ends. This CDR3 spans 13 amino acids. The CDR3 spells CASSSQRSYEQYF. CDR3 coding DNA: TGTGCCAGTAGTTCCCAGAGATCCTACGAGCAGTACTTC.

In DNA form, the CDR3 reads TGTGCCAGCTCACCACCTAGGACAGGGGTCCGCTACAATGAGCAGTTCTTC. It specifies CASSPPRTGVRYNEQFF. This sequence joins TRBV18 and TRBJ2-1; 9 bases fit TRBD1. This CDR3 contains 17 residues. V was clipped by 0 bases and J by 3 bases; unmatched bases: 6. CDR1 and CDR2 from the germline V gene are KGHSH and LQKENI.

The chain employs TRBV2 and TRBJ2-5; TRBD2 agrees at 9 bases. CDR1 and CDR2 from the germline V gene are SNHLY and FYNNEI. V dropped 7 bases and J dropped 4; count of bases not matched to a gene: 7. The CDR3 loop spans 14 amino acids. CDR3 loop: CASTTRGGLETQYF. CDR3 nucleotide sequence: TGTGCCAGCACCACGCGGGGGGGTTTAGAGACCCAGTACTTC.

The chain joins TRBV7-2 to TRBJ1-5; D is unresolved. Germline CDR1 reads SGHTA; CDR2 reads FQGNSA. This CDR3 has 14 amino acids. V dropped 5 bases and J dropped 1 base, with 9 bases sitting between them. DNA of the CDR3: TGTGCCAGCAGCCCCCAGGAAAGCAATCAGCCCCAGCATTTT. Its protein is CASSPQESNQPQHF.

The V gene is TRBV9, the J gene TRBJ2-1; a weak D match, TRBD2 (5 bases). The CDR3 totals 13 residues. CDR1 is SGDLS, CDR2 YYNGEE, per germline. Deletions cut 7 bases from V and 4 bases from J, with 12 bases between. The CDR3 coding sequence is TGTGCCAGCGGAGGAGCTTATTACAATGAGCAGTTCTTC. Protein: CASGGAYYNEQFF.

The chain joins TRBV6-2 or TRBV6-3 to TRBJ2-7, with D tentatively TRBD2 (5 bases). Deletions cut 2 bases from V and 3 bases from J, with 11 bases between. The CDR3 is 14 amino acids. Per germline, CDR1 MNHEY and CDR2 SVGEGT. CDR3 in amino acids: CASSYDVEGYEQYF. The CDR3 bases are TGTGCCAGCAGTTACGACGTCGAGGGCTACGAGCAGTACTTC.

The chain joins TRBV27 to TRBJ1-1, with TRBD1 as a possible D gene (5 bases). CDR3 size: 14 residues. The V gene's germline CDR1 is MNHEY and CDR2 SMNVEV (reference sequence). Trimming stripped 4 bases from V and 0 bases from J, with 9 bases between. CDR3 nucleotide sequence: TGTGCCAGCAGTTCTCAGGGCTTGAACACTGAAGCTTTCTTT. Its translation is CASSSQGLNTEAFF.

The chain links TRBV2 to TRBJ2-7; D remains unclear. Trimming pared 6 bases from V and 7 bases from J, leaving 19 bases between. The CDR3 totals 14 residues. Germline V gene lookup returns CDR1 SNHLY and CDR2 FYNNEI. The CDR3 loop reads CASRNLRTDVEQYV. CDR3 nucleotides: TGTGCCAGCAGGAATCTTAGGACGGATGTGGAGCAGTACGTC.

This chain links TRBV28 with TRBJ1-2, with TRBD1 matching over 9 bases. This CDR3 spans 16 amino acids. CDR1 and CDR2 from the germline V gene are MDHEN and SYDVKM. Trimming cost V 6 bases and J 5 bases; bases outside gene matches: 13. The CDR3 bases are TGTGCCAGCAGCTACTCCCCCGGGACAGGGATTTATGGCTACACCTTC. Its protein product is CASSYSPGTGIYGYTF.

This clone appeared once. The chain combines TRBV19 with TRBJ2-2; weak D call: TRBD1 (6 bases). The CDR3 runs to 15 residues. CDR1 is LNHDA and CDR2 is SQIVND in the germline V gene (reference sequence). V lost 5 bases and J lost 5, with 15 bases in between. The DNA of the CDR3 is TGTGCCAGTAGTCTGAACAGGGTTGGTACCGGGGAGCTGTTTTTT. This sequence encodes CASSLNRVGTGELFF.

The chain carries TRBV3-1 (or the pseudogene TRBV3-2) and TRBJ2-5; D is uncertain. The ends were cut back, 5 bases at V and 3 bases at J, with 10 bases in the middle. This CDR3 is 13 amino acids long. CDR1 and CDR2 (germline): LGHDT, YNNKEL (reference sequence). CDR3 nucleotides: TGTGCCAGCAGCGGGAACAATAAAGAGACCCAGTACTTC. It is translated as CASSGNNKETQYF.

The chain links TRBV6-2 or TRBV6-3 to TRBJ1-1; D uncertain. The germline V and J ends were trimmed by 2 bases and 0 bases, with 10 bases remaining between them. CDR3 length equals 15 residues. Germline-derived CDR1 and CDR2 are MNHEY and SVGEGT. Here the CDR3 reads CASSYPGRMNTEAFF. CDR3 coding DNA: TGTGCCAGCAGTTACCCCGGACGGATGAACACTGAAGCTTTCTTT.

The chain has TRBV18 and TRBJ1-4; D uncertain. The germline gives CDR1 KGHSH, CDR2 LQKENI. This CDR3 contains 15 residues. The V and J ends lost 0 bases and 0 bases respectively, with 5 bases between them. In nucleotides, the CDR3 is TGTGCCAGCTCACCACCCAGTGCAACTAATGAAAAACTGTTTTTT. Its translation is CASSPPSATNEKLFF.

This chain joins TRBV9 and TRBJ2-2; possibly TRBD1 or TRBD2 for D (5 bases each). This CDR3 region has 17 residues. The germline CDR1 and CDR2 sequences are SGDLS and YYNGEE. V lost 4 bases and J 5 bases, leaving 21 bases between the germline ends. The CDR3 sequence is CASSPTPGTWRTGELFF. Written as DNA, the CDR3 is TGTGCCAGCAGCCCGACCCCCGGGACGTGGCGGACCGGGGAGCTGTTTTTT.

The chain combines TRBV6-5 with TRBJ1-2; D is possibly TRBD1 (5 bases). The CDR3 loop spans 14 amino acids. V was trimmed by 3 bases and J by 4 bases, leaving 12 bases between them. Germline lookup yields CDR1 MNHEY and CDR2 SVGAGI. For the CDR3, the DNA is TGTGCCAGCAGTTATGGAGGGGCCGGCTATGGCTACACCTTC. As protein: CASSYGGAGYGYTF.

The rearrangement joins TRBV3-1 (or the pseudogene TRBV3-2) to TRBJ1-5; TRBD1 matches 7 bases. The CDR3 length is 14 residues. From germline, CDR1 is LGHDT and CDR2 YNNKEL (reference sequence). V shed 3 bases, J shed 4 bases, and the junction held 3 bases outside the gene matches. DNA of the CDR3: TGTGCCAGCAGCCAGGGGACAGCGAATCAGCCCCAGCATTTT. Translation gives CASSQGTANQPQHF.

This chain uses TRBV6-2 or TRBV6-3 with TRBJ2-5; D might be TRBD2 (6 bases). Germline lookup yields CDR1 MNHEY and CDR2 SVGEGT. The CDR3 contains 15 residues. V was cut by 6 bases and J by 5 bases, with 19 bases left in between. In nucleotides, the CDR3 is TGTGCCAGCAGACCTTCGGGGGTAGTCGCCGAGACCCAGTACTTC. Translated, it gives CASRPSGVVAETQYF.

This chain connects TRBV25-1 to TRBJ2-4, with D possibly called TRBD1 or TRBD2 (5 bases each). Between the trimmed V and J ends, which lost 4 bases and 2 bases, there was a span of 15 bases. CDR1 is MGHDK, CDR2 SYGVNS, per germline. The CDR3 covers 16 residues. This chain's CDR3 is CASSAGTDVSKNIQYF. CDR3 sequence (DNA): TGTGCCAGCAGTGCCGGGACCGACGTTTCCAAAAACATTCAGTACTTC.

The chain joins TRBV27 to TRBJ1-2; 8 positions match TRBD1. Per the germline V gene, CDR1 is MNHEY and CDR2 is SMNVEV (reference sequence). There are 14 residues in the CDR3. V shed 5 bases and J 2 bases; nucleotides not matched to a gene: 4. The CDR3 DNA is TGTGCCAGCAGTAAAGGACAGGGAAACTATGGCTACACCTTC. Encoded protein: CASSKGQGNYGYTF.

This clone was picked up one time. CDR3 protein: CASSPQGTYEQYF. Here the CDR3 DNA reads TGTGCCAGCAGCCCCCAGGGGACCTACGAGCAGTACTTC. The rearrangement joins TRBV7-2 to TRBJ2-7; TRBD1 is a possible D gene (6 bases). This CDR3 region has 13 residues. The germline gives CDR1 SGHTA, CDR2 FQGNSA. With 5 bases removed from V and 2 bases from J, the gap between germline ends came to 10 bases.

The rearrangement uses TRBV4-1 and TRBJ1-4; D unresolved. Trimming took 0 bases from V and 4 from J, leaving 6 bases between them. From germline, CDR1 is MGHRA and CDR2 YSYEKL. The length of the CDR3 is 14 residues. The CDR3 DNA follows: TGCGCCAGCAGCCAAGAATCCAATAATGAAAAACTGTTTTTT. Amino acid sequence: CASSQESNNEKLFF.

The J gene is TRBJ2-7, the V gene TRBV5-5, with 9 bases lining up with TRBD2. The CDR3 consists of 14 residues. Trimming removed 5 bases from V and 0 bases from J; junction bases left unmatched: 3. Germline loops: CDR1 SGHKS, CDR2 YYEKEE (reference sequence). CDR3 residues: CASRGSGGSYEQYF. The CDR3 DNA follows: TGTGCCAGCAGGGGTAGCGGGGGCTCCTACGAGCAGTACTTC.